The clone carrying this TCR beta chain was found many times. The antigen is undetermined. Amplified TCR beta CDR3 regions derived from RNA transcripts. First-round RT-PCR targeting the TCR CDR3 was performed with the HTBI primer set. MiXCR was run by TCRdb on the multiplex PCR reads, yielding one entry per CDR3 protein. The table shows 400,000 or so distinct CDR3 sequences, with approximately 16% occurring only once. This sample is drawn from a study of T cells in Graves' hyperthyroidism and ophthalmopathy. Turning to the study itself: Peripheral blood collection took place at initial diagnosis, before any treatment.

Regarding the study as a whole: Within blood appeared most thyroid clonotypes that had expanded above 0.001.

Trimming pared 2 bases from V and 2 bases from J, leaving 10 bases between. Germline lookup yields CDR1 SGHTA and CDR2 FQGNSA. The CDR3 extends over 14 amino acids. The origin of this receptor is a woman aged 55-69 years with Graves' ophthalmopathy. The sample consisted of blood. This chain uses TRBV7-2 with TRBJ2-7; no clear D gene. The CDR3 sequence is CASSLYTPTYEQYF. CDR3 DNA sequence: TGTGCCAGCAGCTTATACACCCCCACCTACGAGCAGTACTTC.